This T cell receptor (beta chain) was recovered during a study of cytomegalovirus exposure and HLA in healthy donors. The PCR was carried out with 60 Vbeta primers and 13 Jbeta primers. Method: immunoSEQ multiplex PCR; TCRdb's copy keeps in-frame clones and lacks some. The table includes approximately 190,000 clones, around 83% detected once. The CDR3 runs to 13 residues. Germline V gives CDR1 LNHDA, CDR2 SQIVND (reference sequence). Trimming pared 1 base from V and 8 bases from J, leaving 8 bases between. The sequence was collected from a woman aged 45-59 years in good health and CMV-seropositive. This chain uses TRBV19 with TRBJ1-4; a weak D match, TRBD1 (6 bases). The source material was PBMCs. The CDR3 spells CASSIAGDEKLFF. DNA of the CDR3: TGTGCCAGTAGTATAGCAGGGGACGAAAAACTGTTTTTT.